Sequencing of this T cell receptor (beta chain) was carried out in a study of T cell repertoires in cytomegalovirus infection (dated by TCRdb to between 2018 and 2021). Describing the broader study: Donor HLA type was relevant to the analysis, as public TCR beta signatures indicated carriage of CMV infection together with the matching HLA type. Points the paper makes about the study in general: The ex vivo response was dominated by HLA-C-restricted CMV-specific TCR beta clonotypes, which also provided the single most frequent clonotype in two of eight donors. Cumulative frequency of public TCR beta family members discriminated carriers of CMV infection plus the relevant HLA type in this cohort and an independent 352-donor cohort.

Instrument used: Illumina HiSeq 1500. In-frame beta chains were kept once TCRdb had trimmed the public reads at Q25 with fastp and called clones with MiXCR. Every entry covers one CDR3 protein and lists the most common genes and DNA from its rows. Here the sample has more than 650,000 distinct CDR3 sequences; 35% to 45% occur a single time. In total, the top ten clones hold 2.5% to 3.5% of the sample. As for this clonotype: No cognate antigen has been identified for it. No base qualities exist here, and no much larger clone lies one base off it.

As encoded in the germline V gene (reference sequence), CDR1 is DFQATT while CDR2 is SNEGSKA. The CDR3 has 13 amino acids, counting the end cysteine and phenylalanine. The only DNA kept is the CDR3, 39 bases in frame from the first base. Trimming costs V 0 bases and J 3 bases, and their ends lie 8 bases apart. This receptor was obtained from a human donor in good health (CMV status not recorded). Some clones in this sample may be carry-over from other donors' samples. The rearranged chain carries TRBV20-1 and TRBJ1-1; TRBD1 is a weak D gene call, 5 bases matching. Material: PBMCs. The nucleotide sequence reads TGCAGTGCTAGAGACAGGGTGGACACTGAAGCTTTCTTT. The translation is CSARDRVDTEAFF.